Following are 8 T cell receptor beta chains from one sample sequenced in a study of T cells expressing NK-cell markers (dated by TCRdb to about 2020). Library creation used 5' RACE. The reads were generated on an Illumina HiSeq 2000. TCRdb reprocessed the reads and assigns one entry to each CDR3 protein sequence, leaving out DNA. The sample has roughly 180,000 distinct CDR3 sequences on record. Together, the top ten hold approximately 17% of the sample. The specimen sequenced was blood T cells: a sorted CD56 or NKG2C T cell subset, CD4+ or CD8+ T cells, or bulk PBMC T cells (not recorded which). The receptors were gathered from a woman between 18 and 70 years old in good health.

The chain combines TRBV9 with TRBJ2-1; TCRdb returns TRBD2, unconfirmable since there is no DNA. The CDR3 runs 16 residues. In germline, CDR1 is SGDLS, CDR2 YYNGEE. The CDR3 is CASSVLSGSTYNEQFF.

V is TRBV6-1 and J is TRBJ1-2; with no DNA, the TCRdb D assignment of TRBD1 cannot be verified. The CDR3 runs 18 residues. Germline CDR1 and CDR2: MNHNS and SASEGT. The CDR3 sequence: CASSEFYLGTGGRDGYTF.

V gene TRBV29-1 combines with J gene TRBJ1-1. In germline, CDR1 is SQVTM, CDR2 ANQGSEA. There are 14 residues in the CDR3. The CDR3 loop reads CSVGGRGTNTEAFF.

The rearrangement joins TRBV6-1 to TRBJ1-5; TCRdb returns TRBD1, unconfirmable since there is no DNA. CDR1 and CDR2 (germline): MNHNS, SASEGT. The CDR3 spans 15 residues. The CDR3 sequence: CATKVGVSRDQPQHF.

V usage is TRBV12-3 or TRBV12-4 and J usage is TRBJ1-4. The CDR3 extends over 13 amino acids. CDR3 residues: CASSLSGSEKLFF.

V gene TRBV20-1 combines with J gene TRBJ1-2; TCRdb lists TRBD1, though no DNA is available to test this call. This CDR3 spans 14 amino acids. CDR1 is DFQATT, CDR2 SNEGSKA, per germline (reference sequence). The CDR3: CSARGGTWDYGYTF.

The V call is TRBV29-1, the J call TRBJ1-4; without DNA, the TCRdb call of TRBD1 cannot be checked. Germline CDR1 is SQVTM and CDR2 is ANQGSEA. The CDR3 runs to 14 residues. This chain's CDR3 is CSVARTGGDEKLFF.

This sequence joins TRBV24-1 and TRBJ2-5; the TRBD1 assignment by TCRdb is unverifiable without DNA. Germline V gene lookup returns CDR1 KGHDR and CDR2 SFDVKD. The CDR3 has 13 residues. CDR3: CATGQAGKETQYF.